The clone carrying this T cell receptor beta chain was seen ten or more times. Its antigen is not known. One junction end does not reproduce the germline sequence, and a read error may be involved. TCRdb independently ran MiXCR on the PCR reads; one entry per CDR3 protein. The sample has about 510,000 distinct CDR3 sequences, about a quarter seen once. The sample is drawn from a study of molecular identifiers for immune sequencing clone quantification. Study-wide context: Replicate experiments divided RNA from around 20,000 or 100,000 naive CD8 cells into five parts and sequenced four.

Between roughly 20,000 and 1,100,000 sorted cells, with 10%, 30% or 50% RNA, yielded naive CD8 libraries. General study results and limits: Whereas naive cells kept under 1% of molecules in clones above 20 RNA copies, such clones held over 99% in effectors. Highly expanded clone sizes could end up underestimated if a barcode were shared by identical TCR molecules.

The CDR3 spans 11 residues. Germline values: CDR1 MNHEY, CDR2 SMNVEV (reference sequence). The origin of this receptor is a human donor in good health. Some libraries in this study had Jurkat cell RNA spiked in. Input material: naive CD8+ T cells from blood, with Jurkat cell RNA spiked in. As for subset: FACS-sorted CD8+CD4-CCR7+CD45RA+ naive T cells. The chain combines TRBV27 with TRBJ2-7; possibly TRBD1 for D (5 bases). In DNA, the CDR3 is TGTGCCAGCAGTTTGGGGCCCGAGGAGTACTTC. It is translated as CASSLGPEEYF.